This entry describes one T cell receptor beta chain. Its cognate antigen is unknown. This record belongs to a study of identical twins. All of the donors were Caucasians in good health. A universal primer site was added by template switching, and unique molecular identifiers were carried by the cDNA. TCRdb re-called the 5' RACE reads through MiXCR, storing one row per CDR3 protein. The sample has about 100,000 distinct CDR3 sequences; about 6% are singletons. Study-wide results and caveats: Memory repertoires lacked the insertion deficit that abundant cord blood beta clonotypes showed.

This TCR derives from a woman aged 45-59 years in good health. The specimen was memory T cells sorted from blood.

CDR3 amino acids: CASSRRFEGYTF. CDR3 DNA: TGTGCCAGCAGCCGACGATTTGAGGGCTACACCTTC. The chain joins TRBV5-4 to TRBJ1-2; D call uncertain. Trimming removed 4 bases at V and 8 bases at J, with 12 bases between. This CDR3 comprises 12 residues. Germline-derived CDR1 and CDR2 are SGHNT and YYREEE (reference sequence).